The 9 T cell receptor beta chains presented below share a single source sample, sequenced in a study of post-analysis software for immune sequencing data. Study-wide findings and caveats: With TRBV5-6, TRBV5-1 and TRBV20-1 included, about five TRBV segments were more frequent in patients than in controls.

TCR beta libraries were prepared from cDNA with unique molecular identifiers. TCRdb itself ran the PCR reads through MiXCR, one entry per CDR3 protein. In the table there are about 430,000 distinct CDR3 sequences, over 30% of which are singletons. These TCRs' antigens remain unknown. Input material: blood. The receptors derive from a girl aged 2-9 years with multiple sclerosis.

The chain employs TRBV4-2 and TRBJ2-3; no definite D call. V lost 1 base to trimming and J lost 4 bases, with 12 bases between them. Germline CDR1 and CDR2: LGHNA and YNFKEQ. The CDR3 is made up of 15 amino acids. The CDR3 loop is CASSQGASTADTQYF. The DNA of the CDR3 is TGTGCCAGCAGCCAAGGGGCTAGTACGGCAGATACGCAGTATTTT.

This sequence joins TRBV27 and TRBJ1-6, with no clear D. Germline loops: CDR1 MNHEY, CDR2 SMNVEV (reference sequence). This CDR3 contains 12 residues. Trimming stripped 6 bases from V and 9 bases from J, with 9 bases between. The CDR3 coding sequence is TGTGCCAGCAGCGGGCGGAGTTCACCCCTCCACTTT. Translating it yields CASSGRSSPLHF.

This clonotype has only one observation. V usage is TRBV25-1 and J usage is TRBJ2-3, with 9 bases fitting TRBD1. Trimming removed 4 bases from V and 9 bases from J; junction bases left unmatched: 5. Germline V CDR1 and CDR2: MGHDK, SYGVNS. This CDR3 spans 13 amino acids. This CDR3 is CASSGTGGGTQYF. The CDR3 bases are TGTGCCAGCAGTGGTACAGGGGGCGGAACGCAGTATTTT. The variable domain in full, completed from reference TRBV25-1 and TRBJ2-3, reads EADIYQTPRYLVIGTGKKITLECSQTMGHDKMYWYQQDPGMELHLIHYSYGVNSTEKGDLSSESTVSRIRTEHFPLTLESARPSHTSQYLCASSGTGGGTQYFGPGTRLTVL.

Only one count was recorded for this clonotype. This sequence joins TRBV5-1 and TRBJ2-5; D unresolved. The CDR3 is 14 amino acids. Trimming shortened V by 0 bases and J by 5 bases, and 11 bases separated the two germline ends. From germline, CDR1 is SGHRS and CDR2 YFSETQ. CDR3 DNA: TGCGCCAGCAGCTTGGTTGGGGTTACGGAGACCCAGTACTTC. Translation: CASSLVGVTETQYF.

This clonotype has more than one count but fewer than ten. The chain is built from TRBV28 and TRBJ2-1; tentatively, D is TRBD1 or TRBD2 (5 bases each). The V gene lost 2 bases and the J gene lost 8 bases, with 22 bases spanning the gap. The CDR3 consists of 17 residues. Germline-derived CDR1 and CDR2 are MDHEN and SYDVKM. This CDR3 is CASSLKLGRGMGDEQFF. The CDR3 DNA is TGTGCCAGCAGTTTAAAACTAGGGAGAGGGATGGGGGATGAGCAGTTCTTC. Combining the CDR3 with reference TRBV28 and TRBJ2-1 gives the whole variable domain DVKVTQSSRYLVKRTGEKVFLECVQDMDHENMFWYRQDPGLGLRLIYFSYDVKMKEKGDIPEGYSVSREKKERFSLILESASTNQTSMYLCASSLKLGRGMGDEQFFGPGTRLTVL.

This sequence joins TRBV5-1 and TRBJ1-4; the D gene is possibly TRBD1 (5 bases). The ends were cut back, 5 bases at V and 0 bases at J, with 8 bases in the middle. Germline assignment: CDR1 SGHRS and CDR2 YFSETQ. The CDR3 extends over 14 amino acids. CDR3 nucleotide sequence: TGCGCCAGCAGGCTGACAGCAACTAATGAAAAACTGTTTTTT. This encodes CASRLTATNEKLFF.

The CDR3 bases are TGTGCCAGCAGCCAAGATGCCAGCGGTGGGGATCAGCCCCAGCATTTT. Residues: CASSQDASGGDQPQHF. The chain has TRBV3-1 and TRBJ1-5; D uncertain. V was trimmed by 0 bases and J by 5 bases, leaving 14 bases between them. Germline V gives CDR1 LGHDT, CDR2 YNNKEL (reference sequence). This CDR3 is 16 amino acids long.

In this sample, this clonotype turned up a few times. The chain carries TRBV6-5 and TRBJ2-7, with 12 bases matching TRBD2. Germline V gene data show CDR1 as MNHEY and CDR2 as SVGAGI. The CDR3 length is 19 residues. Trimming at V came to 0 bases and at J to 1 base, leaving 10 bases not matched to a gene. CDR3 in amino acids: CASSYSKTSGGDRSYEQYF. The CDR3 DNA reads TGTGCCAGCAGTTACTCGAAGACTAGCGGGGGAGATAGGTCCTACGAGCAGTACTTC.

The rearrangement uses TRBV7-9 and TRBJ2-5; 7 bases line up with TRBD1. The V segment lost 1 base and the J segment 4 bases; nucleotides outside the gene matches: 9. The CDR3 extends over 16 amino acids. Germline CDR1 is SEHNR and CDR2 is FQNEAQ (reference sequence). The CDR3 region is CASSLVGRGGGETQYF. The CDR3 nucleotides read TGTGCCAGCAGCTTAGTGGGTCGAGGGGGCGGAGAGACCCAGTACTTC.